This TCR beta chain is drawn from a study of blood T cell repertoires in COVID-19. The wider study: The cDNA or gDNA used as material had been derived from T cells, B-cell-depleted T cells, or PBMCs.

This CDR3 contains 16 residues. J gave up 1 base and V 3 bases, and 4 bases lay outside the gene matches. Germline-derived CDR1 and CDR2 are KGHDR and SFDVKD. In the original processing: Amplification from reference gene primers served as the basis for estimated nucleated cell counts. TCRdb keeps only in-frame clones here, not all; method: immunoSEQ multiplex PCR. The V and J calls and clone size are taken from that table; D and trimming were inferred from the DNA. This sample has 85,000 to 95,000 clones, with about two thirds found just once. This chain connects TRBV24-1 to TRBJ2-1; 8 nucleotides line up with TRBD2. Material for sequencing was peripheral blood. The TCR comes from a woman aged 80 or older with acute or convalescent COVID-19. The CDR3 protein is CATSDPSGGSYNEQFF. In DNA form, the CDR3 reads TGTGCCACCAGTGATCCATCGGGGGGGTCCTACAATGAGCAGTTCTTC.